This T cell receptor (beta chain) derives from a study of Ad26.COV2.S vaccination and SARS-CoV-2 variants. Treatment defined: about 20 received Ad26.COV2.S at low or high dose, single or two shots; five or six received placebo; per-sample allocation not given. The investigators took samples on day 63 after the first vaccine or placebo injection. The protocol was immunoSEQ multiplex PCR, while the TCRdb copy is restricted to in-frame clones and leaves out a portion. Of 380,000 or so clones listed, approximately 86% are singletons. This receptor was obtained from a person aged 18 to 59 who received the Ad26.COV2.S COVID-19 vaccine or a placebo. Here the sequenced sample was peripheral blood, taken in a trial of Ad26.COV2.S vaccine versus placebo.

CDR3 nucleotide sequence: TGTGCCAGCGGGTACTCGGGGAAGACCGGGGAGCTGTTTTTT. Protein: CASGYSGKTGELFF. The gene calls are TRBV5-6 and TRBJ2-2, with D tentatively TRBD2 (5 bases). The CDR3 runs 14 residues. Trimming shortened V by 7 bases and J by 5 bases, and 15 bases separated the two germline ends. Germline CDR1 reads SGHDT; CDR2 reads YYEEEE.